This record covers a single T cell receptor (beta chain). This specimen belongs to a study of glioma-infiltrating T cells after dendritic cell vaccination. As for the study in general: Dendritic cells derived from monocytes and pulsed with autologous tumor lysate formed the vaccine. Three intradermal dendritic cell vaccine injections were given every two weeks.

The sample's time point: after dendritic cell vaccination, including at tumor progression/relapse. CDR3 length: 13 residues. The germline CDR1 and CDR2 sequences are SGDLS and YYNGEE. V was trimmed by 4 bases and J by 11 bases, leaving 17 bases between them. The data were produced by immunoSEQ multiplex PCR, yet TCRdb's version contains in-frame clones alone and is incomplete. The sample yields more than 85,000 clones, around 89% seen once. The sequence was obtained from a human donor with glioblastoma. The chain is built from TRBV9 and TRBJ2-3; D may be TRBD2 (5 bases). The sample here was blood, taken after dendritic cell vaccination. The CDR3 region is CASSPPSDRGQYF. CDR3 sequence (DNA): TGTGCCAGCAGCCCTCCGAGCGACCGGGGGCAGTATTTT.